The rows below give T cell receptor beta chains drawn from one sample of a study of blood T cell repertoires in COVID-19. Method: immunoSEQ multiplex PCR; TCRdb's copy keeps in-frame clones and lacks some. In the table there are some 290,000 clones, around 90% of which are singletons. Sample: peripheral blood. The receptors come from a woman aged 40 to 49 with COVID-19, enrolled during active disease. The CDR3 runs from the conserved cysteine through the conserved F or W. A D gene is named only where the DNA matches it firmly. Clone size appears in some rows only: once, few, many, or a class for an expanded clone.

v_call	clone_size	j_call	d_call	cdr3_nt	cdr3_aa
TRBV18	-	TRBJ1-4	-	TGTGCCAGCTCCCCGGGGGGTAATGAAAAACTGTTTTTT	CASSPGGNEKLFF
TRBV28	-	TRBJ2-1	TRBD2	TGTGCCAGCAGCCCTAGCGGGCGCTACTACAATGAGCAGTTCTTC	CASSPSGRYYNEQFF
TRBV7-2	-	TRBJ2-3	TRBD2	TGTGCCAGCAGCTTTCCTAGCGGGGCCCCAGGGGATACGCAGTATTTT	CASSFPSGAPGDTQYF
TRBV19	-	TRBJ1-5	-	TGTGCCAGCACTGCCACCGTTGAGCATCAGCCCCAGCATTTT	CASTATVEHQPQHF
TRBV7-2	-	TRBJ2-7	TRBD1	TGTGCCAGCAGCTCCCTGACAGGGGTCGAGCAGTACTTC	CASSSLTGVEQYF
TRBV6-5	-	TRBJ2-1	TRBD2	TGTGCCAGCAGCCAGATAGCGGGGGGGCCCAATGAGCAGTTCTTC	CASSQIAGGPNEQFF
TRBV27	-	TRBJ1-1	-	TGTGCCAGCAGCTCCCAGACACCCCGGGGGGTCACTGAAGCTTTCTTT	CASSSQTPRGVTEAFF
TRBV29-1	-	TRBJ1-5	-	TGCAGCGTGGGGGGGGTAGGAAATCAGCCCCAGCATTTT	CSVGGVGNQPQHF
TRBV9	-	TRBJ2-1	-	TGTGCCAGCAGCGTAGGGGGCGGGATCTCCTACAATGAGCAGTTCTTC	CASSVGGGISYNEQFF
TRBV5-5	-	TRBJ1-5	-	TGTGCCAGCAGCCTACAGGGATTCCAGCCCCAGCATTTT	CASSLQGFQPQHF
TRBV27	once	TRBJ2-3	TRBD2	TGTGCCAGCAGTCCCCACCCTAGCGGAACCACAGATACGCAGTATTTT	CASSPHPSGTTDTQYF
TRBV7-2	-	TRBJ2-7	TRBD1	TGTGCCAGCAGCGAGGGGACAGGGCACGAGCAGTACTTC	CASSEGTGHEQYF
TRBV10-3	-	TRBJ2-6	TRBD1	TGTGCCATCAGTGAGTCGCTAGACAGGGGGGTTTCGGGGGCCAACGTCCTGACTTTC	CAISESLDRGVSGANVLTF
TRBV7-2	-	TRBJ2-7	-	TGTGCCAGCAGCTCCCAGCAGCCGGGCGAGCAGTACTTC	CASSSQQPGEQYF
TRBV6-2/TRBV6-3	-	TRBJ2-1	TRBD2	TGTGCCAGCAGTCGGAGGGGACTAGCGGATGTCAATGAGCAGTTCTTC	CASSRRGLADVNEQFF
TRBV11-2	-	TRBJ2-1	TRBD2	TGTGCCAGCAGCTTAGTTTTCCTTGCTAGCGGGGGGGAGCAGTTCTTC	CASSLVFLASGGEQFF
TRBV1	-	TRBJ2-1	-	TGCACCAGCAGCCAAGATACTAGCGGGGCAAGCTCCTACAATGAGCAGTTCTTC	CTSSQDTSGASSYNEQFF
TRBV3-1/TRBV3-2	-	TRBJ2-7	-	TGTGCCAGCAGCCAAGATCTAGGGGACTACGAGCAGTACTTC	CASSQDLGDYEQYF
TRBV29-1	-	TRBJ1-2	-	TGCAGCGTTGAAGACCCGGCGGGTATCTATGGCTACACCTTC	CSVEDPAGIYGYTF
TRBV27	-	TRBJ2-7	-	TGTGCCAGCAGTTTGGGAGGCGGCTTATCCTACGAGCAGTACTTC	CASSLGGGLSYEQYF
TRBV28	-	TRBJ1-1	-	TGTGCCAGCAGACATCAACAGAACACTGAAGCTTTCTTT	CASRHQQNTEAFF
TRBV19	-	TRBJ2-5	-	TGTGCCAGTAGTATAAGGAGACAGCAAGAGACCCAGTACTTC	CASSIRRQQETQYF
TRBV5-1	once	TRBJ1-1	-	TGCGCCAGCAGCTTTACGGGAACCATGAACACTGAAGCTTTCTTT	CASSFTGTMNTEAFF
TRBV3-1/TRBV3-2	-	TRBJ1-1	-	TGTGCCAGCAGCCCCCCGGGGGGCGGTGAAGCTTTCTTT	CASSPPGGGEAFF
TRBV28	-	TRBJ2-2	-	TGTGCCAGCAGCTGGGTTGGAGACAGAAACACCGGGGAGCTGTTTTTT	CASSWVGDRNTGELFF
TRBV19	-	TRBJ1-1	-	TGTGCCACCGAACAGGGATGGAACACTGAAGCTTTCTTT	CATEQGWNTEAFF
TRBV7-9	-	TRBJ2-1	TRBD1	TGTGCCAGCAGCTTAGTGGGACAGGGGTTGGAGTTCTTC	CASSLVGQGLEFF
TRBV5-6	-	TRBJ2-1	TRBD2	TGTGCCAGCAGCTTACTAGCGGGAGGCGAGCAGTTCTTC	CASSLLAGGEQFF
TRBV18	-	TRBJ1-6	TRBD1	TGTGCCAGCTCACCTCTCCTAGGAGACAGGGGTAATTCACCCCTCCACTTT	CASSPLLGDRGNSPLHF
TRBV7-2	-	TRBJ1-6	TRBD1	TGTGCCAGCAGCATCGGACAGGGTGGCTCACCCCTCCACTTT	CASSIGQGGSPLHF
TRBV4-3	few	TRBJ2-7	TRBD1	TGCGCCAGCAGCCAGAGATCGGGACAGAGCTACGAGCAGTACTTC	CASSQRSGQSYEQYF
TRBV18	-	TRBJ2-2	-	TGTGCCAGCTCCCGAACCGACTTGACCGGGGAGCTGTTTTTT	CASSRTDLTGELFF
TRBV4-3	-	TRBJ2-7	-	TGCGCCAGCAGCCAAGCTCGGGGGTCCTACGAGCAGTACTTC	CASSQARGSYEQYF
TRBV6-2/TRBV6-3	-	TRBJ2-5	-	TGTGCCAGCAGTTCTCCGGACCGGGGAGAGACCCAGTACTTC	CASSSPDRGETQYF
TRBV7-2	-	TRBJ2-7	TRBD1	TGTGCCAGCAGCTTAGTGGGACAGGGAGGCCACGAGCAGTACTTC	CASSLVGQGGHEQYF
TRBV12-5	-	TRBJ1-5	TRBD1	TGTGCTAGTGGTTTGGTCCTAAACCGGGACAGGGCCTTTCAGCCCCAGCATTTT	CASGLVLNRDRAFQPQHF
TRBV7-2	-	TRBJ2-7	TRBD2	TGTGCCAGCAGCTTAGATCGCGGGAGGGCCGACGAGCAGTACTTC	CASSLDRGRADEQYF
TRBV5-6	-	TRBJ2-3	TRBD1	TGTGCCAGCAGCTTCGACAGGGTCACAGATACGCAGTATTTT	CASSFDRVTDTQYF